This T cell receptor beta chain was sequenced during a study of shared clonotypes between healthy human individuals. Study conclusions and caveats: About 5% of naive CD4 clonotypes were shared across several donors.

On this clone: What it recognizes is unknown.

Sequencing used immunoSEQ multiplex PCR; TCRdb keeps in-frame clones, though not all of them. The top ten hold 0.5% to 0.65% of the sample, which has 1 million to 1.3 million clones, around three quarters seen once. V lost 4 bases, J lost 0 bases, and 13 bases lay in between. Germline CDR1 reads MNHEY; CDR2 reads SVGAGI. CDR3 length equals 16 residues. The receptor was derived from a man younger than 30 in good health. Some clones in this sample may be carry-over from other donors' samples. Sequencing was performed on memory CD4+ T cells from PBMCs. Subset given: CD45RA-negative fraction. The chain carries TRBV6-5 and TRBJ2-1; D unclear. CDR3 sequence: CASSSHRLSSYNEQFF. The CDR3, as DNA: TGTGCCAGCAGTTCGCACCGCCTGAGCTCCTACAATGAGCAGTTCTTC.